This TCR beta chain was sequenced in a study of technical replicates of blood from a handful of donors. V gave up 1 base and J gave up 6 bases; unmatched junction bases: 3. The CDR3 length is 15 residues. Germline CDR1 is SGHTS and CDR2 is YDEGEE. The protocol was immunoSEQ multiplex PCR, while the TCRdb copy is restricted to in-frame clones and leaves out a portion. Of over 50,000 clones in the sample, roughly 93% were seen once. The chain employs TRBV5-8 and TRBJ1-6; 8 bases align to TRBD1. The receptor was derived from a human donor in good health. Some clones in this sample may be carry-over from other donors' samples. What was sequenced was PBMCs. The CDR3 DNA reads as TGTGCCAGCAGCTTGCCCGGACAGGGTAATTCACCCCTCCACTTT. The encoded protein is CASSLPGQGNSPLHF.